The rows below give T cell receptor beta chains drawn from one sample of a study of CD8 T cells in ankylosing spondylitis. TCRdb recomputed calls from the 5' RACE reads with MiXCR, one row per CDR3 protein. The sample includes about 150,000 distinct CDR3 sequences, 30% to 35% of them seen just once. Input material: synovial fluid, either unsorted or a sorted T cell fraction (not recorded which). These receptors all stem from a male donor with ankylosing spondylitis. Both conserved end residues are part of each CDR3. Fields, in order: D gene, V gene, clone size, J gene, CDR3 protein, CDR3 DNA. The D gene is left open where the match is weak. A clone size is listed for some rows: how often the clone was seen (once, few, many), or a class if it is expanded.

>TRBD2|TRBV5-4|.|TRBJ2-3
CASSFRGTSGGATDTQYF
TGTGCCAGCAGCTTCCGCGGGACTAGCGGGGGGGCCACAGATACGCAGTATTTT
>.|TRBV6-2/TRBV6-3|.|TRBJ2-1
CASSYSGPRNEQFF
TGTGCCAGCAGTTATAGCGGTCCCCGAAATGAGCAGTTCTTC
>.|TRBV7-8|few|TRBJ2-7
CASSSGSNEQYF
TGTGCCAGCAGTTCCGGTTCAAACGAGCAGTACTTC
>TRBD2|TRBV5-6|.|TRBJ2-2
CASSWGLAGLKGELFF
TGTGCCAGCAGCTGGGGACTAGCGGGCCTTAAGGGGGAGCTGTTTTTT
>.|TRBV11-3|.|TRBJ2-5
CASSLVAGGTQYF
TGTGCCAGCAGCTTAGTGGCCGGGGGGACCCAGTACTTC
>TRBD2|TRBV12-3/TRBV12-4|.|TRBJ2-2
CANRLAGVRSGELFF
TGTGCCAACCGACTAGCGGGAGTGCGCTCGGGGGAGCTGTTTTTT
>.|TRBV20-1|few|TRBJ2-7
CSASGRDTLYEQYF
TGCAGTGCTAGCGGAAGGGACACCCTCTACGAGCAGTACTTC
>.|TRBV2|few|TRBJ1-3
CASSVNRDSGNTIYF
TGTGCCAGCAGTGTTAACAGGGACTCTGGAAACACCATATATTTT
>TRBD2|TRBV11-3|.|TRBJ2-1
CASSAGGDNEQFF
TGTGCCAGCAGCGCGGGAGGGGACAATGAGCAGTTCTTC
>TRBD1|TRBV28|.|TRBJ2-1
CASSMGGQGALGQFF
TGTGCCAGCAGCATGGGGGGACAGGGGGCTCTTGGGCAGTTCTTC
>.|TRBV12-3/TRBV12-4|many|TRBJ1-1
CASSLARGNTEAFF
TGTGCCAGCAGTTTAGCCAGGGGGAACACTGAAGCTTTCTTT
>.|TRBV7-7|few|TRBJ2-2
CASSLGPVNTGELFF
TGTGCTAGCAGCTTAGGCCCGGTTAACACCGGGGAGCTGTTTTTT
>.|TRBV18|.|TRBJ1-3
CASSPQGAEGNTIYF
TGTGCCAGCTCACCACAGGGCGCGGAAGGAAACACCATATATTTT
>TRBD1|TRBV11-2|many|TRBJ2-2
CASSTDRGRYGELFF
TGTGCCAGCAGCACAGACAGGGGGCGGTACGGGGAGCTGTTTTTT
>TRBD1|TRBV20-1|once|TRBJ1-5
CSATGTGSGFNQPQHF
TGCAGTGCCACCGGGACAGGGTCAGGTTTCAATCAGCCCCAGCATTTT
>TRBD2|TRBV7-2|few|TRBJ2-2
CASSFKLAGAGELFF
TGTGCCAGCAGCTTTAAACTAGCGGGAGCCGGGGAGCTGTTTTTT
>TRBD1|TRBV6-1|.|TRBJ2-3
CASNKGKGQGTDTQYF
TGTGCCAGCAACAAGGGGAAGGGACAGGGCACAGATACGCAGTATTTT
>.|TRBV20-1|few|TRBJ1-2
CSARVGRENGYTF
TGCAGTGCTAGAGTTGGCAGGGAGAATGGCTACACCTTC
>.|TRBV2|.|TRBJ1-1
CATNLRRDTEAFF
TGTGCCACCAACCTCCGTCGGGACACTGAAGCTTTCTTT
>TRBD1|TRBV4-1|.|TRBJ1-3
CASSLVTGTVSGNTIYF
TGCGCCAGCAGCCTAGTAACCGGGACAGTCTCTGGAAACACCATATATTTT
>.|TRBV12-3/TRBV12-4|few|TRBJ1-1
CASSSGMGPWNTEAFF
TGTGCCAGCAGTTCCGGAATGGGGCCCTGGAACACTGAAGCTTTCTTT
>.|TRBV9|.|TRBJ2-5
CASSVRSEGETQYF
TGTGCCAGCAGCGTCCGCTCCGAGGGAGAGACCCAGTACTTC
>.|TRBV12-3/TRBV12-4|.|TRBJ2-7
CASSLPSSYEQYF
TGTGCCAGCAGTTTACCTAGCTCCTACGAGCAGTACTTC
>TRBD2|TRBV6-5|.|TRBJ2-3
CASSYSGLAGGDTQYF
TGTGCCAGCAGTTACTCGGGGCTAGCGGGAGGAGATACGCAGTATTTT
>.|TRBV3-1|many|TRBJ1-1
CASSQVRSEAFF
TGTGCCAGCAGCCAGGTCAGGAGTGAAGCTTTCTTT
>.|TRBV6-1|.|TRBJ1-6
CASSPGGAPQPLHF
TGTGCCAGCAGTCCTGGCGGGGCTCCCCAACCCCTCCACTTT
>TRBD2|TRBV9|.|TRBJ2-3
CASSLTPGTSGTDTQYF
TGTGCCAGCAGCCTAACCCCAGGGACTAGCGGCACAGATACGCAGTATTTT